This TCR beta chain emerged from a study of shared clonotypes between healthy human individuals. The study's findings and limits: Estimated richness was generally greater in naive than memory subsets. Enrolling few donors narrowed the genetic and exposure-history diversity that was represented.

Naive CD8 isolation took CD45RO-negative cells positively selected for CCR7 and excluded terminally differentiated effector memory CD45RA+ cells. Worth noting for this clone: Its antigen is currently unknown.

This table comes from immunoSEQ multiplex PCR, and its TCRdb copy is limited to in-frame clones, with some not included. Here the sample spans around 2,100,000 clones, approximately 95% being singletons. Sequencing was carried out using naive CD8+ T cells sorted from blood. The sequence was obtained from a young man in good health.

CDR3 loop: CASSFRAGDYGYTF. CDR3 in DNA: TGTGCCAGCAGCTTCCGGGCTGGGGACTATGGCTACACCTTC. The chain uses TRBV5-4 and TRBJ1-2; D uncertain. Trimming stripped 2 bases from V and 3 bases from J, with 11 bases between. CDR1 and CDR2 (germline): SGHNT, YYREEE (reference sequence). The CDR3 runs to 14 residues.